Detailed here is one T cell receptor (beta chain). The repertoire was sequenced with immunoSEQ multiplex PCR; TCRdb's copy has only in-frame clones and lacks some. There are about 350,000 clones in the sample; about 88% occur only once, and 6.4% lies in the top ten. Treatment specified: roughly 18 received Ad26.COV2.S at low or high dose, single or two shots; five or six received placebo; per-sample allocation not given. Sampling occurred on day 63 after the first vaccine or placebo injection. The data belong to a study of Ad26.COV2.S vaccination and SARS-CoV-2 variants. Trimming cost V 6 bases and J 0 bases, with 24 bases left between them. The V gene's germline CDR1 is MDHEN and CDR2 SYDVKM. The CDR3 totals 19 residues.

Sample: peripheral blood, taken in a trial of Ad26.COV2.S vaccine versus placebo. This receptor was taken from a person aged 18-65 years who received the Ad26.COV2.S COVID-19 vaccine or a placebo. This rearrangement joins TRBV28 to TRBJ1-5; D is uncertain. CDR3 sequence (DNA): TGTGCCAGCAGCCCTAGACGGTCCGCGGTACTAAATAGCAATCAGCCCCAGCATTTT. It specifies CASSPRRSAVLNSNQPQHF.